One and the same sample provided the 8 T cell receptor beta chains below, sequenced in a study of blood T cell repertoires in COVID-19. The protocol was immunoSEQ multiplex PCR, while the TCRdb copy is restricted to in-frame clones and leaves out a portion. The sample shows under 450,000 clones, over 65% of them seen only once. The sequenced material came from peripheral blood. These TCRs come from a human donor with acute or convalescent COVID-19. The donor label of this sample is uncertain.

The rearrangement uses TRBV2 and TRBJ1-5; 8 bases match TRBD1. The length of the CDR3 is 15 residues. After removal of 1 base from V and 4 bases from J, the junction contained 3 bases not matched to a gene. CDR1 and CDR2 from the germline V gene are SNHLY and FYNNEI. CDR3 in DNA: TGTGCCAGCAGTGAAGGGCAGGGGGCTAATCAGCCCCAGCATTTT. The encoded protein is CASSEGQGANQPQHF.

This sequence joins TRBV28 and TRBJ2-1; D remains unclear. There are 17 residues in the CDR3. Trimming took 5 bases from V and 0 from J, leaving 17 bases between them. Looked up from germline, CDR1 is MDHEN and CDR2 is SYDVKM. The chain's CDR3 is CASSTPTAGSSYNEQFF. The CDR3, as DNA: TGTGCCAGCAGTACTCCTACGGCAGGAAGCTCCTACAATGAGCAGTTCTTC.

V gene TRBV5-1 combines with J gene TRBJ2-5; 7 positions match TRBD1. J was trimmed by 4 bases and V by 3 bases; bases with no gene match: 6. The V gene's germline CDR1 is SGHRS and CDR2 YFSETQ. The CDR3 runs to 14 residues. This chain's CDR3 is CASSSPGQLETQYF. The CDR3 region has the DNA TGCGCCAGCAGCTCTCCGGGACAGCTAGAGACCCAGTACTTC.

The CDR3 region has the DNA TGTGCCAGCAGCTTTCCGAGGGGCGGGAGCTCCTACAATGAGCAGTTCTTC. Translation: CASSFPRGGSSYNEQFF. The chain combines TRBV7-9 with TRBJ2-1; 7 positions agree with TRBD2. This CDR3 comprises 17 residues. V was pared by 3 bases and J by 0 bases, with 8 bases of the junction left unmatched. The V gene's germline CDR1 is SEHNR and CDR2 FQNEAQ (reference sequence). The whole variable domain, filled in from reference TRBV7-9 and TRBJ2-1, reads DTGVSQNPRHKITKRGQNVTFRCDPISEHNRLYWYRQTLGQGPEFLTYFQNEAQLEKSRLLSDRFSAERPKGSFSTLEIQRTEQGDSAMYLCASSFPRGGSSYNEQFFGPGTRLTVL.

The chain joins TRBV5-1 to TRBJ2-2; 13 bases are shared with TRBD2. V shed 5 bases and J 7 bases; nucleotides not matched to a gene: 5. CDR1 is SGHRS, CDR2 YFSETQ, per germline. There are 15 residues in the CDR3. CDR3 in amino acids: CASRWTSGSNGELFF. The CDR3 DNA is TGCGCCAGCAGGTGGACTAGCGGGAGTAACGGGGAGCTGTTTTTT.

The chain joins TRBV7-8 to TRBJ2-3; D perhaps matches TRBD2 (6 bases). Germline V gives CDR1 SGHVS, CDR2 FQNEAQ. The CDR3 covers 14 residues. With 8 bases removed from V and 4 bases from J, the gap between germline ends came to 16 bases. The chain's CDR3 is CASGGPVAADTQYF. CDR3 nucleotide sequence: TGTGCCAGCGGAGGGCCCGTAGCGGCAGATACGCAGTATTTT.

The V call is TRBV29-1, the J call TRBJ1-1; D gene uncertain. Trimming took off 7 bases at V and 5 bases at J, with 11 bases between the two ends. This CDR3 is built from 11 residues. Germline V lookup: CDR1 SQVTM, CDR2 ANQGSEA. CDR3 region: CSARGVTEAFF. Written as DNA, the CDR3 is TGCAGCGCACGCGGGGTGACTGAAGCTTTCTTT. The full variable domain, completed using reference TRBV29-1 and TRBJ1-1, is SAVISQKPSRDICQRGTSLTIQCQVDSQVTMMFWYRQQPGQSLTLIATANQGSEATYESGFVIDKFPISRPNLTFSTLTVSNMSPEDSSIYLCSARGVTEAFFGQGTRLTVV.

This chain uses TRBV2 with TRBJ2-6; 10 bases agree with TRBD1. CDR3 length equals 16 residues. The junction had 5 bases not matched to a gene; V was cut back by 4 bases and J by 5 bases. Germline V lookup: CDR1 SNHLY, CDR2 FYNNEI. The CDR3 nucleotides are TGTGCCAGCAGTGCCGGACAGGGGGTTAGGGCCAACGTCCTGACTTTC. Its translation: CASSAGQGVRANVLTF.